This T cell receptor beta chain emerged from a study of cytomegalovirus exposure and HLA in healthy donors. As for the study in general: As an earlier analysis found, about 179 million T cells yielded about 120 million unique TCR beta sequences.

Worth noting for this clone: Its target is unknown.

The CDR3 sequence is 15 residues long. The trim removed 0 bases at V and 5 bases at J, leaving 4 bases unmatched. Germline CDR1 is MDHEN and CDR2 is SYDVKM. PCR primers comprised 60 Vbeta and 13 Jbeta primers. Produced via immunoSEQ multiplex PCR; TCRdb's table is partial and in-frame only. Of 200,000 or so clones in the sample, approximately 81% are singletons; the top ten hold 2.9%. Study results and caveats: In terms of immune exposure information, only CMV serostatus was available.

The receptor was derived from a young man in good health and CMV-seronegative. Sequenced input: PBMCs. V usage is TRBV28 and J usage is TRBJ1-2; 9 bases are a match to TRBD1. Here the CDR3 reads CASSLWTGGRYGYTF. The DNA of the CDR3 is TGTGCCAGCAGTTTATGGACAGGGGGAAGGTATGGCTACACCTTC.